These 5 T cell receptor beta chains were all obtained from the same sample, sequenced in a study of blood T cells in healthy people across ages. The authors ran a second PCR of 7 to 11 cycles using a sample-barcoded 5' primer and a J-beta primer mix. TCRdb recomputed calls from the 5' RACE reads with MiXCR, one row per CDR3 protein. The table includes 1.2 million to 1.5 million distinct CDR3 sequences, about 43% detected once. Material: blood. The receptors originated from a young woman in good health.

About this clonotype itself: A read error may produce the germline difference seen at one junction end. The V call is TRBV4-1, the J call TRBJ2-7; D not certain. The J call may not be correct, given that the DNA end is closer to TRBJ2-5. The CDR3 length is 17 residues. Germline V lookup: CDR1 MGHRA, CDR2 YSYEKL. Written as DNA, the CDR3 is TGCGCCAGCGGCCAAGATCGGCTCGCCGCTAATCGAGAGACCCAGTACTTC. Translated: CASGQDRLAANRETQYF.

The chain uses TRBV29-1 and TRBJ1-1, with 7 bases identical to TRBD1. Per the germline V gene, CDR1 is SQVTM and CDR2 is ANQGSEA. Trimming cost V 6 bases and J 2 bases; bases outside gene matches: 24. The CDR3 is 19 amino acids. The CDR3 reads CSVGTAESSILPFNTEAFF. The CDR3 DNA reads TGCAGCGTAGGGACAGCTGAATCCAGCATCCTCCCTTTTAACACTGAAGCTTTCTTT.

This clonotype appeared a few times. This rearrangement joins TRBV6-5 to TRBJ2-7; 10 nucleotides agree with TRBD1. Germline values: CDR1 MNHEY, CDR2 SVGAGI. The CDR3 length is 18 residues. V gave up 2 bases and J gave up 0 bases; unmatched junction bases: 10. The CDR3 loop is CASSYRGTGTGDSYEQYF. DNA for the CDR3: TGTGCCAGCAGTTACCGCGGGACCGGGACAGGGGACTCCTACGAGCAGTACTTC.

Comments on this clonotype: The conserved closing phenylalanine or tryptophan is absent in this CDR3, likely reflecting a read error. The chain employs TRBV7-9 and TRBJ2-7, with D tentatively TRBD1 (5 bases). The tail of the sequence fits TRBJ2-5 better, so the J call may be wrong. Germline V CDR1 and CDR2: SEHNR, FQNEAQ (reference sequence). This CDR3 comprises 15 residues. The CDR3 loop is CASSLVTRVKETQYL. The CDR3 nucleotides are TGTGCCAGCAGCTTAGTGACCAGGGTGAAAGAGACCCAGTACCTC.

Regarding this clonotype: Possible read error: a much larger clone is one base away. The chain recombines TRBV4-1 with TRBJ2-1, with 13 bases fitting TRBD2. CDR1 and CDR2 (germline): MGHRA, YSYEKL. The CDR3 totals 16 residues. The CDR3 bases are TGCGCCGGCAGCCAGCTACTAGCGGGGGGGGTCTATGAGCAGTTCTTC. It specifies CAGSQLLAGGVYEQFF.